The sequence of this T cell receptor beta chain was determined in a study of cytomegalovirus exposure and HLA in healthy donors. Looking at the study overall: Assignment to the Caucasian-associated ancestry cluster applied to about 80% of the approximately 380 genotyped donors.

PCR amplification relied on 60 Vbeta primers (plus 13 Jbeta primers). Per the authors' pipeline: Approximately 11 million shared chains were among some 75 million unique TCR beta chains counted in a later analysis. The assay was immunoSEQ multiplex PCR, and TCRdb's table has in-frame clones only and misses some. That table gives V, J and clone size, and the DNA gave D and trimming. This sample has 200,000 or so clones, with approximately 84% found just once. Germline V gene lookup returns CDR1 SGHRS and CDR2 YFSETQ. The length of the CDR3 is 16 residues. Trimming shortened V by 5 bases and J by 8 bases, and 23 bases separated the two germline ends.

Sequenced: PBMCs. The source of this sequence is a woman in her thirties in good health and CMV-seropositive. This rearrangement joins TRBV5-1 to TRBJ2-1, with D possibly TRBD1 on 6 matching bases. DNA of the CDR3: TGCGCCAGCAGGTCCGGGACACGGATTGGGATCTATGAGCAGTTCTTC. This gives the protein CASRSGTRIGIYEQFF.